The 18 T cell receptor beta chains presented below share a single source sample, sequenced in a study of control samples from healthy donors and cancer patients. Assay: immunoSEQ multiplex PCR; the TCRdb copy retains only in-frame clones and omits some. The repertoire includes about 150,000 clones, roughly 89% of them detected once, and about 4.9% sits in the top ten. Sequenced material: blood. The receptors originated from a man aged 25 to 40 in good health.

In DNA, the CDR3 is TGTGCCAGCAGCCTAAGCCGGGACAGGGTCGTCGATGAGCAGTTCTTC. This translates into CASSLSRDRVVDEQFF. The chain joins TRBV21-1 to TRBJ2-1; TRBD1 reflects the table's D call only, with no check against the DNA. TRBV21-1 corresponds to a pseudogene. The CDR3 runs 16 residues.

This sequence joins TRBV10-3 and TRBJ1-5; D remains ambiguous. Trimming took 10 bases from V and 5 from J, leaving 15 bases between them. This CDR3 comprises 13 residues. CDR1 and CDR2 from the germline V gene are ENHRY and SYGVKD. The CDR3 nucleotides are TGTGCCAGCGCAACCGACGGAGATCAGCCCCAGCATTTT. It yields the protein CASATDGDQPQHF.

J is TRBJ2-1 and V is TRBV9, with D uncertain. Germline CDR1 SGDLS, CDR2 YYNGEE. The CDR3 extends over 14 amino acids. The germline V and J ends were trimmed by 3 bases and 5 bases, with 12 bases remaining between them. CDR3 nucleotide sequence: TGTGCCAGCAGCGCCCCTTGGGGTGACAATGAGCAGTTCTTC. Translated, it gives CASSAPWGDNEQFF.

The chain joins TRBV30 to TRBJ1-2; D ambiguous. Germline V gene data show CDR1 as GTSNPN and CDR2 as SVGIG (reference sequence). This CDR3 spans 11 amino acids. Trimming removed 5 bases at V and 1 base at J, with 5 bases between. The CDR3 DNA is TGTGCCTGGTCGATTAACTATGGCTACACCTTC. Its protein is CAWSINYGYTF.

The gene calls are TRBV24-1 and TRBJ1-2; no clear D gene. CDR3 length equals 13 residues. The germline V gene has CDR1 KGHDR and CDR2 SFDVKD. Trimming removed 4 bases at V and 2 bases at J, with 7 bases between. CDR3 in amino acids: CATSESQNYGYTF. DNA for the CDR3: TGTGCCACCAGTGAGTCGCAAAACTATGGCTACACCTTC.

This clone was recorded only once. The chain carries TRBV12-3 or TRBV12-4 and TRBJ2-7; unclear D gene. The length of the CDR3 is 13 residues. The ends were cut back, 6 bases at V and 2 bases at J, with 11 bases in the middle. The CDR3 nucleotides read TGTGCCAGCAGCCATGACGTCGCCTACGAGCAGTACTTC. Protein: CASSHDVAYEQYF.

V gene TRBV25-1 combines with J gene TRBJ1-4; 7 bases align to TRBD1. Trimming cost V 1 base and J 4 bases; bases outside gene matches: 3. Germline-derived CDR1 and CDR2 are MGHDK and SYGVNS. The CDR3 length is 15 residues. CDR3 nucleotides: TGTGCCAGCAGTGAATCGACAGGGTTTAATGAAAAACTGTTTTTT. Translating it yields CASSESTGFNEKLFF.

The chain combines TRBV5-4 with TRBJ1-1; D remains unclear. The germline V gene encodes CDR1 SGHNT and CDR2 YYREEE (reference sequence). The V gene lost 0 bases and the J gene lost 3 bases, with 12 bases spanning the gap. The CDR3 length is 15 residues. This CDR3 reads CASSLGAGRDTEAFF. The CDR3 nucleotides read TGTGCCAGCAGCTTGGGCGCGGGGAGGGACACTGAAGCTTTCTTT.

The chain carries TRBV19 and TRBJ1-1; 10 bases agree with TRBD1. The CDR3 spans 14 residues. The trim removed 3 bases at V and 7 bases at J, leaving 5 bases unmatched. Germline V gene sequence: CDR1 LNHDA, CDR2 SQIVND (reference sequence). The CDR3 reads CASSMGTGVGEAFF. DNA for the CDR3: TGTGCCAGTAGTATGGGGACAGGGGTGGGTGAAGCTTTCTTT.

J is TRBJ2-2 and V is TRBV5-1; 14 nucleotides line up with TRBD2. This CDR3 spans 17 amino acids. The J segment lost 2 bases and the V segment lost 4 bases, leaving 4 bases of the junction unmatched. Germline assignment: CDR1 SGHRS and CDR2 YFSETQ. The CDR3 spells CASSLGLAGDNTGELFF. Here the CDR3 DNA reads TGCGCCAGCAGCCTGGGACTAGCGGGGGACAACACCGGGGAGCTGTTTTTT.

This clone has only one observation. CDR3 nucleotides: TGCAGTGCTGAGCGGACCTACGAGCAGTACTTC. It is translated as CSAERTYEQYF. The rearrangement links TRBV20-1 to TRBJ2-7; a possible D gene is TRBD2 (5 bases). V lost 5 bases, J lost 2 bases, and 7 bases lay in between. The V gene's germline CDR1 is DFQATT and CDR2 SNEGSKA (reference sequence). This CDR3 comprises 11 residues.

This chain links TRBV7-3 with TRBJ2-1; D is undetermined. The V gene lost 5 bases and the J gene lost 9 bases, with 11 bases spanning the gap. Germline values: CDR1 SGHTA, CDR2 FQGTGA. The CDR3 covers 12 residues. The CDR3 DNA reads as TGTGCCAGCAGCAACCCGGGTGGTGAGCAGTTCTTC. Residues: CASSNPGGEQFF. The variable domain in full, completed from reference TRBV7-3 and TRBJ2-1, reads GAGVSQTPSNKVTEKGKYVELRCDPISGHTALYWYRQSLGQGPEFLIYFQGTGAADDSGLPNDRFFAVRPEGSVSTLKIQRTERGDSAVYLCASSNPGGEQFFGPGTRLTVL.

CDR3 amino acids: CASTPGQGISSGANVLTF. CDR3 nucleotides: TGTGCCAGCACACCAGGACAGGGGATTAGCTCTGGGGCCAACGTCCTGACTTTC. The rearrangement joins TRBV7-3 to TRBJ2-6, with 9 bases matching TRBD1. Germline trimming cut 7 bases from V and 0 bases from J; bases unmatched to any gene: 10. The length of the CDR3 is 18 residues. Looked up from germline, CDR1 is SGHTA and CDR2 is FQGTGA.

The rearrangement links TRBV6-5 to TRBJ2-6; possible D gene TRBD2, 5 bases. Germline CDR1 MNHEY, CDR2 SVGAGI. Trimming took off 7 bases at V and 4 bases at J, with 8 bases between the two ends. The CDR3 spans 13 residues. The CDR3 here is CASMEAGANVLTF. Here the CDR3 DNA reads TGTGCCAGCATGGAGGCCGGGGCCAACGTCCTGACTTTC.

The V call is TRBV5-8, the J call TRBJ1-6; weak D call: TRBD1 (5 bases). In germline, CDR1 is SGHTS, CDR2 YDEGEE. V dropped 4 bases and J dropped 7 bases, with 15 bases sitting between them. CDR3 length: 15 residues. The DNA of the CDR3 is TGTGCCAGCAGCCGGACTTATGGGGGAAATTCACCCCTCCACTTT. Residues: CASSRTYGGNSPLHF.

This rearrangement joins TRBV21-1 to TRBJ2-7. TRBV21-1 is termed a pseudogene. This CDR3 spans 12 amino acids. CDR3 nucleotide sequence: TGTGCCAGCAACCTCTTCGTCATCGAGCAGTACTTC. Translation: CASNLFVIEQYF.

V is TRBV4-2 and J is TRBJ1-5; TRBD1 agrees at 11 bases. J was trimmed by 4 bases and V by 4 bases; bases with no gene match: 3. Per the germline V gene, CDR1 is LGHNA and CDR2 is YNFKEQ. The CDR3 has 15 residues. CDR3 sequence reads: CASSPGTGGNQPQHF. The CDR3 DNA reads TGTGCCAGCAGCCCCGGGACAGGGGGGAATCAGCCCCAGCATTTT.

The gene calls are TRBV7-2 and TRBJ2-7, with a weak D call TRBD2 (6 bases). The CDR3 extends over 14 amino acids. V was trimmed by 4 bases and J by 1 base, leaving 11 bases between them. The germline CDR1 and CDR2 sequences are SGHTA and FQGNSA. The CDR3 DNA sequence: TGTGCCAGCAGCTCCTATAGCGGTTCCTACGAGCAGTACTTC. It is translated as CASSSYSGSYEQYF. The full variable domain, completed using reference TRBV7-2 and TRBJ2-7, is GAGVSQSPSNKVTEKGKDVELRCDPISGHTALYWYRQSLGQGLEFLIYFQGNSAPDKSGLPSDRFSAERTGGSVSTLTIQRTQQEDSAVYLCASSSYSGSYEQYFGPGTRLTVT.